The clone carrying this T cell receptor (beta chain) has just one count. In germline, CDR1 is GTSNPN, CDR2 SVGIG (reference sequence). This CDR3 comprises 14 residues. V lost 3 bases to trimming and J lost 10 bases; unmatched junction nucleotides: 11. All recovered Cohort 3 donors got two negative PCRs, got clearance, or saw symptom resolution. Methods used by the authors: Estimates of nucleated cell counts were drawn from the amplification of reference gene primers. Profiling relied on immunoSEQ multiplex PCR, and the TCRdb table lists in-frame clones only, not all of them. D and trimming were read from the DNA, whereas the V and J calls and clone size are those reported in that table. This sample has just over 300,000 clones, with roughly 86% found just once. The data derive from a study of blood T cell repertoires in COVID-19. Background on the study: Donors in the United States, Italy and Spain gave samples during acute or convalescent COVID-19.

The sequenced material came from PBMCs or T cells enriched from blood (not recorded which). The chain combines TRBV30 with TRBJ1-4; 7 positions agree with TRBD1. The TCR originated in a woman younger than 35 who had recovered from COVID-19. The CDR3 DNA reads as TGTGCCTGGAGCGCTCGACAGGGCTGGGGAAAACTGTTTTTT. Amino acids: CAWSARQGWGKLFF.